Listed below are T cell receptor beta chains from one sample, sequenced in a study of T cells in Graves' hyperthyroidism and ophthalmopathy. Each CDR3 protein is one row after TCRdb ran MiXCR on the multiplex PCR reads. The table records approximately 870,000 distinct CDR3 sequences, 35% to 45% of them present only once. Sample: blood. These receptor sequences come from a man younger than 35 with Graves' hyperthyroidism. CDR3s include the opening cysteine and the closing phenylalanine or tryptophan. The D gene is left open where the match is weak. For some rows the clone size is stated as once, few or many, or as a class when expanded; others skip it.

CDR3 protein: CSARDRRVNTEAFF
CDR3 DNA: TGCAGTGCTAGAGATCGGCGGGTGAACACTGAAGCTTTCTTT
D gene: -
clone size: many
J gene: TRBJ1-1
V gene: TRBV20-1

CDR3 protein: CSVEDVSDAIGNEQFF
CDR3 DNA: TGCAGCGTTGAAGACGTCTCGGACGCCATTGGGAATGAGCAGTTCTTC
D gene: -
clone size: once
J gene: TRBJ2-1
V gene: TRBV29-1

CDR3 protein: CASSSTYLAVQETQYF
CDR3 DNA: TGCGCCAGCAGCTCCACCTATCTAGCAGTCCAAGAGACCCAGTACTTC
D gene: -
clone size: few
J gene: TRBJ2-5
V gene: TRBV5-1

CDR3 protein: CSARTSGRVEVETQYF
CDR3 DNA: TGCAGTGCCCGGACTAGCGGGAGAGTCGAGGTGGAGACCCAGTACTTC
D gene: TRBD2
clone size: many
J gene: TRBJ2-5
V gene: TRBV20-1

CDR3 protein: CASSRGDRSGTQYF
CDR3 DNA: TGTGCCAGCTCTCGAGGGGACCGGAGCGGGACCCAGTACTTC
D gene: -
clone size: -
J gene: TRBJ2-5
V gene: TRBV9

CDR3 protein: CASGLADEQYF
CDR3 DNA: TGTGCCAGCGGACTAGCCGACGAGCAGTACTTC
D gene: TRBD2
clone size: -
J gene: TRBJ2-7
V gene: TRBV9

CDR3 protein: CASSSGVLSGNTIYF
CDR3 DNA: TGTGCCAGCAGCTCAGGGGTCCTCTCTGGAAACACCATATATTTT
D gene: -
clone size: few
J gene: TRBJ1-3
V gene: TRBV7-9

CDR3 protein: CSAPGTGGKAEAFF
CDR3 DNA: TGCAGTGCCCCCGGGACAGGGGGGAAGGCTGAAGCTTTCTTT
D gene: TRBD1
clone size: -
J gene: TRBJ1-1
V gene: TRBV20-1

CDR3 protein: CSVEDGKRGRGEQYF
CDR3 DNA: TGCAGCGTTGAAGATGGAAAGAGAGGGAGGGGCGAGCAGTACTTC
D gene: TRBD2
clone size: many
J gene: TRBJ2-7
V gene: TRBV29-1

CDR3 protein: CASSPWMGRIVSEAFF
CDR3 DNA: TGTGCCAGCAGTCCGTGGATGGGGAGAATAGTCAGTGAAGCTTTCTTT
D gene: -
clone size: -
J gene: TRBJ1-1
V gene: TRBV2

CDR3 protein: CASSAWSGLAYEQYF
CDR3 DNA: TGTGCCAGCAGCGCCTGGTCGGGACTAGCCTACGAGCAGTACTTC
D gene: TRBD2
clone size: -
J gene: TRBJ2-7
V gene: TRBV11-2

CDR3 protein: CASNPSGRGQETQYF
CDR3 DNA: TGTGCCAGCAACCCAAGCGGGAGAGGCCAAGAGACCCAGTACTTC
D gene: TRBD2
clone size: few
J gene: TRBJ2-5
V gene: TRBV9

CDR3 protein: CASSLRGRTSNQPQHF
CDR3 DNA: TGTGCCAGCAGTTTACGTGGACGAACATCCAATCAGCCCCAGCATTTT
D gene: -
clone size: -
J gene: TRBJ1-5
V gene: TRBV12-3/TRBV12-4

CDR3 protein: CASNQGRTEAFF
CDR3 DNA: TGTGCCAGCAATCAGGGGCGTACTGAAGCTTTCTTT
D gene: -
clone size: few
J gene: TRBJ1-1
V gene: TRBV10-3

CDR3 protein: CATLPGGGNEKLVF
CDR3 DNA: TGTGCCACTCTCCCAGGAGGGGGTAATGAAAAACTGGTTTTT
D gene: -
clone size: -
J gene: TRBJ1-4
V gene: TRBV19

CDR3 protein: CASSSTGGSEQFF
CDR3 DNA: TGTGCCAGCAGCTCTACTGGGGGCTCTGAGCAGTTCTTC
D gene: -
clone size: -
J gene: TRBJ2-1
V gene: TRBV7-9

CDR3 protein: CASSQSSGADSYEQYF
CDR3 DNA: TGTGCCAGCAGCCAAAGTAGCGGGGCTGATTCCTACGAGCAGTACTTC
D gene: TRBD2
clone size: -
J gene: TRBJ2-7
V gene: TRBV7-2

CDR3 protein: CASSEWGSNQPQHF
CDR3 DNA: TGTGCCAGCAGTGAATGGGGAAGCAATCAGCCCCAGCATTTT
D gene: -
clone size: many
J gene: TRBJ1-5
V gene: TRBV2

CDR3 protein: CASSGLDSISGNTIYF
CDR3 DNA: TGTGCCAGCAGCGGACTGGACAGCATCTCTGGAAACACCATATATTTT
D gene: -
clone size: -
J gene: TRBJ1-3
V gene: TRBV7-9

CDR3 protein: CASSELMGVGEQYF
CDR3 DNA: TGTGCCAGCAGTGAGCTCATGGGGGTAGGGGAGCAGTACTTC
D gene: -
clone size: many
J gene: TRBJ2-7
V gene: TRBV25-1

CDR3 protein: CASSTQGWETQYF
CDR3 DNA: TGTGCCAGCAGTACACAGGGTTGGGAGACCCAGTACTTC
D gene: -
clone size: many
J gene: TRBJ2-5
V gene: TRBV12-3/TRBV12-4

CDR3 protein: CASSLVGRPSHNSPLHF
CDR3 DNA: TGTGCCAGCAGCTTAGTAGGCAGGCCCTCCCATAATTCACCCCTCCACTTT
D gene: -
clone size: -
J gene: TRBJ1-6
V gene: TRBV7-2

CDR3 protein: CASSQYRTGDEQYF
CDR3 DNA: TGTGCCAGCAGCCAATATAGGACAGGGGACGAGCAGTACTTC
D gene: TRBD1
clone size: -
J gene: TRBJ2-7
V gene: TRBV14

CDR3 protein: CASSPGTALKAFF
CDR3 DNA: TGTGCCAGCAGCCCCGGGACAGCGCTTAAAGCTTTCTTT
D gene: TRBD1
clone size: few
J gene: TRBJ1-1
V gene: TRBV7-2